This T cell receptor beta chain was recorded in a study of early T cells in non-severe SARS-CoV-2 infection. Study background: Bulk RNA from unsorted whole blood was sequenced; chains were unpaired.

V trimming: 0 bases; J trimming: 3 bases; junction bases outside the gene matches: 3. This CDR3 is 15 amino acids long. Germline V gene sequence: CDR1 KGHSH, CDR2 LQKENI. Study-wide points: Anti-spike CD8 responses were favored by VDJdb matching, which missed private and CD4 specificities.

cDNA molecules, individually, were tagged with unique molecular identifiers. Each CDR3 protein is one row after TCRdb ran MiXCR on the 5' RACE reads. Of about 81,000 distinct CDR3 sequences listed, more than 5% are singletons. Only a few counts were recorded for this clonotype. Its cognate antigen is unknown. V gene TRBV18 combines with J gene TRBJ2-3, with TRBD2 identical over 7 bases. Sequences were obtained from whole blood. The source is an adult who was a healthcare worker with PCR-confirmed SARS-CoV-2 infection or an uninfected control (not recorded which). The CDR3 protein is CASSPPAGFTDTQYF. CDR3 bases: TGTGCCAGCTCACCACCAGCGGGATTTACAGATACGCAGTATTTT.